Below are 9 T cell receptor beta chains sequenced from a single sample in a study of blood T cell repertoires in COVID-19. TCRdb's copy holds only in-frame clones and misses some; the assay was immunoSEQ multiplex PCR. The sample consists of 130,000 to 150,000 clones, around 76% of them appearing once. Material for sequencing was peripheral blood. The source is a man aged 60 to 75 with acute or convalescent COVID-19.

The genes are TRBV28 and TRBJ2-7, with 11 nucleotides matching TRBD2. Trimming took 4 bases from V and 1 from J; bases not matched to a gene: 3. The V gene's germline CDR1 is MDHEN and CDR2 SYDVKM. The length of the CDR3 is 15 residues. CDR3 sequence reads: CASSSPSGRSYEQYF. For the CDR3, the DNA is TGTGCCAGCAGTTCTCCTAGCGGGAGGTCCTACGAGCAGTACTTC.

The chain couples TRBV6-5 to TRBJ2-7; D perhaps matches TRBD2 (5 bases). Germline CDR1 and CDR2: MNHEY and SVGAGI. The CDR3 consists of 14 residues. Trimming removed 5 bases at V and 4 bases at J, with 15 bases between. The CDR3 protein is CASSPPGSIYEQYF. The DNA of the CDR3 is TGTGCCAGCAGTCCCCCGGGGAGCATTTACGAGCAGTACTTC.

The rearrangement joins TRBV11-3 to TRBJ2-2; the match to TRBD1 covers 7 bases. With 5 bases clipped from V and 3 bases from J, the junction kept 6 bases outside the gene matches. From germline, CDR1 is SGHNT and CDR2 YENEEA. There are 15 residues in the CDR3. The chain's CDR3 is CASSQTQGHTGELFF. DNA of the CDR3: TGTGCCAGCAGCCAGACACAGGGGCACACCGGGGAGCTGTTTTTT.

This clone has more than one count but fewer than ten. J is TRBJ2-5 and V is TRBV29-1, with 7 bases lining up with TRBD1. The V segment lost 7 bases and the J segment 3 bases; nucleotides outside the gene matches: 8. Germline loops: CDR1 SQVTM, CDR2 ANQGSEA. The CDR3 loop spans 13 amino acids. CDR3 DNA: TGCAGCGCCGGAAGGGACAGTAAAGAGACCCAGTACTTC. Translated, it gives CSAGRDSKETQYF.

V is TRBV27 and J is TRBJ2-3; D might be TRBD2 (6 bases). The CDR3 contains 13 residues. Germline V gives CDR1 MNHEY, CDR2 SMNVEV (reference sequence). Trimming shortened V by 6 bases and J by 1 base, and 8 bases separated the two germline ends. In DNA, the CDR3 is TGTGCCAGCAGGCCGGGGGGCACAGATACGCAGTATTTT. This encodes CASRPGGTDTQYF.

The chain uses TRBV3-1 (or the pseudogene TRBV3-2) and TRBJ2-2, with a weak D call TRBD1 (5 bases). Germline V CDR1 and CDR2: LGHDT, YNNKEL (reference sequence). This CDR3 region has 14 residues. V lost 3 bases to trimming and J lost 7 bases, with 12 bases between them. This chain's CDR3 is CASSHAQGDGELFF. The CDR3 DNA reads as TGTGCCAGCAGCCATGCGCAGGGCGACGGGGAGCTGTTTTTT.

In its sample, this clone was seen a few times. J is TRBJ2-2 and V is TRBV5-1, with TRBD1 as a possible D gene (7 bases). This CDR3 comprises 16 residues. Germline loops: CDR1 SGHRS, CDR2 YFSETQ. Trimming removed 2 bases from V and 3 bases from J, with 14 bases in between. The CDR3 nucleotides read TGCGCCAGCAGCTTACCGGACAGGAGGGACACCGGGGAGCTGTTTTTT. Protein sequence: CASSLPDRRDTGELFF.

The V call is TRBV19, the J call TRBJ1-5; D is unresolved. This CDR3 comprises 14 residues. Germline CDR1 reads LNHDA; CDR2 reads SQIVND (reference sequence). V lost 7 bases and J 6 bases, leaving 16 bases between the germline ends. The CDR3 DNA follows: TGTGCCAGTACCAGGTCGGGGTATGGTCAGCCCCAGCATTTT. The encoded protein is CASTRSGYGQPQHF.

The CDR3 is CASSGTGTSPLHF. The CDR3 region has the DNA TGTGCCAGCTCCGGGACAGGGACTTCACCCCTCCACTTT. This sequence joins TRBV18 and TRBJ1-6; 9 bases are shared with TRBD1. Trimming removed 6 bases from V and 9 bases from J; junction bases left unmatched: 3. The CDR3 consists of 13 residues. Germline V lookup: CDR1 KGHSH, CDR2 LQKENI. Based on the CDR3 plus reference TRBV18 and TRBJ1-6, the full variable domain is NAGVMQNPRHLVRRRGQEARLRCSPMKGHSHVYWYRQLPEEGLKFMVYLQKENIIDESGMPKERFSAEFPKEGPSILRIQQVVRGDSAAYFCASSGTGTSPLHFGNGTRLTVT.